The source of this T cell receptor beta chain is a study of human T cells and chemical hapten exposure (dated by TCRdb to the early 2020s). Turning to the overall study: For sensitization, 2% DPC in acetone was applied to a roughly 2 cm by roughly 2 cm area of upper inner arm skin. Throughout the roughly 23-week study period, patients were also given weekly therapeutic DPC doses on the scalp. Patch testing was performed on the upper back with Finn chambers containing 0.01% DPC, and the patch tests were scored after 6 days according to International Contact Dermatitis Research Group standards. Alopecia areata with under or over 50% scalp involvement, alopecia totalis and alopecia universalis were represented in the patient cohort, which was mostly female. Libraries were pooled for sequencing, and per-sample TCR yields varied mainly because of small differences in library volumes within the pool. In alopecia patients, the study followed how the peripheral blood TCR repertoire changed in vivo over primary and secondary sensitization to diphenylcyclopropenone (DPC), a hapten. Blood samples were taken from patients before sensitization (week 0) and at 2, 6 and about 24 weeks after DPC sensitization. Blood for TCR sequencing was provided by twenty-nine alopecia patients at one to four time points (pre-sensitization, 2, 6 and 24 weeks).

The time point label, as the study defines it: patch test 2, 6 weeks after DPC sensitization. The sample's treatment or condition label, in plain terms: therapeutic diphenylcyclopropenone sensitization with weekly scalp DPC. Blood at each patch-test visit was drawn before the patch test was applied. To be eligible, patients had to be aged 18 to 70, diagnosed with alopecia and judged suitable for DPC therapy, while pregnant patients were excluded. Unfractionated whole blood was collected in Tempus Blood RNA tubes, and total RNA was extracted from that blood. Beyond this particular receptor, the publication reports: The number of PT1 expanded TCRs positively correlated with patch test score, significant at thresholds 8, 16 and 32 but not 4. Expanded TCRs formed significantly more large CDR3 similarity clusters than pre-sensitization or healthy control sets, consistent with antigen-driven responses. DPC sensitization did not change the number of TCRs with a frequency above 1 in 1000, and there was no evidence of changes in global repertoire structure. After repeated subsampling, the strength of the expansion versus patch-test correlation and the threshold at which it became significant changed. Because every patient had alopecia, a presumed autoimmune disease, the patients' immune response might differ from that of healthy individuals.

Comments on this clonotype: Its binding antigen is unknown. No base quality information exists; no much larger clone differs at one position.

The library was produced with RACE. The data were produced on a NextSeq 500. During library preparation, unique molecular identifiers were attached to individual cDNA molecules so that TCRs could be counted quantitatively and reproducibly. Each blood RNA sample was used to sequence both TCR alpha and TCR beta chains. The original pipeline was this. A median of about 87,000 TCRs per sample was observed, with a range of about 20,000 to 750,000. The Decombinator software suite was used to annotate V, J and CDR3 in the TCR reads. For PS versus PT1 abundance plots, all samples were subsampled to the same number of TCRs (28,000). TCRs were defined as expanded if absent before sensitization and observed at least eight times at the 2-week time point. The public reads were reanalyzed by TCRdb: fastp trimming at Q25, MiXCR alignment, in-frame beta chains only. Every entry covers one CDR3 protein and lists the most common genes and DNA from its rows. TCRdb's processing, not the authors' own work, is the source of the V and J calls. Recorded for this sample are about 84,000 distinct CDR3 sequences; more than 9% of them occurred a single time. The ten largest clonotypes hold around 4.7% of the sample.

Per the germline V gene, SQVTM is the CDR1 and ANQGSEA is the CDR2. The V end loses 7 bases and the J end loses 0 bases, and a stretch of 10 bases separates them. Reading from cysteine to phenylalanine, the CDR3 counts 12 amino acids. Only the CDR3 DNA stays, 36 bases, in frame from base 1. This TCR came from a woman between 50 and 59 years old with alopecia areata. Some clones in this sample may be carry-over from other donors' samples. The sequence is built from TRBV29-1 and TRBJ2-7, with an unclear D gene assignment. This specimen was whole blood, taken in connection with sensitization to the hapten diphenylcyclopropenone (DPC). The encoded CDR3 is CSAYSPSYEQYF. In nucleotides, the sequence is TGCAGCGCCTACTCCCCCTCCTACGAGCAGTACTTC.